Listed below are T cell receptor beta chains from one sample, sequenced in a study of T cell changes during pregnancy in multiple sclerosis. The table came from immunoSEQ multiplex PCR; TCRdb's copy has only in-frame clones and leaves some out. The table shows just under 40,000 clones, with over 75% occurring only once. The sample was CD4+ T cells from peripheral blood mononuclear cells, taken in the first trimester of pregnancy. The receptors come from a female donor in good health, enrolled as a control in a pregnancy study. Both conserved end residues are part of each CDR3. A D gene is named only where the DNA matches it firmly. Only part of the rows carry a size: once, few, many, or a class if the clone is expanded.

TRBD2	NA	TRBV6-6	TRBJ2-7	TGTGCCAGCAGTTACGATGGGGGGGGGTACGAGCAGTACTTC	CASSYDGGGYEQYF
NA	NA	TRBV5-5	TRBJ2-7	TGTGCCAGCAGCTTGGCCGGGGGACAGAACTACGAGCAGTACTTC	CASSLAGGQNYEQYF
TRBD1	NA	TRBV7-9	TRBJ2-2	TGTGCCAGCAGCAAGGGGACAGGGGGCACCGGGGAGCTGTTTTTT	CASSKGTGGTGELFF
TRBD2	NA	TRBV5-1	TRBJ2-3	TGCGCCAGCAATCCCCTAGCGGGGGGGCCTAATACGCAGTATTTT	CASNPLAGGPNTQYF
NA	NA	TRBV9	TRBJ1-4	TGTGCCAGCAGCGTAGGAGCGGGAAACCTCGATAATGAAAAACTGTTTTTT	CASSVGAGNLDNEKLFF
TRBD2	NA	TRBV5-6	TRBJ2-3	TGTGCCAGCAGCTTGACCCTGCTAGCGGGGAGCACAGATACGCAGTATTTT	CASSLTLLAGSTDTQYF
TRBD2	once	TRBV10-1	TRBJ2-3	TGCGCCAGCAACCCAAGACTAGCTTGCACAGATACGCAGTATTTT	CASNPRLACTDTQYF
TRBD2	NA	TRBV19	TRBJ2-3	TGTGCCAGTAGGGGAGGGGCTAGCACAGATACGCAGTATTTT	CASRGGASTDTQYF
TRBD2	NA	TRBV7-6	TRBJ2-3	TGTGCCAGCAGCAAACTTACTAGCGGGGGTTTCACAGATACGCAGTATTTT	CASSKLTSGGFTDTQYF
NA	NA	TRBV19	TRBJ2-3	TGTGCCAGTAGTATAGACAGGGACACAGATACGCAGTATTTT	CASSIDRDTDTQYF
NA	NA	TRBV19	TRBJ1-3	TGTGCCAGTAGGTCAACAGGGACCCTCTCTGGAAACACCATATATTTT	CASRSTGTLSGNTIYF
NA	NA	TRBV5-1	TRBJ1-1	TGCGCCAGCAGCTTAGGGACACAATATTCTTTGAACACTGAAGCTTTCTTT	CASSLGTQYSLNTEAFF
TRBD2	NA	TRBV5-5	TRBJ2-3	TGTGCCAGCAGCTTGGCGGCGGGGGGGTCGGATACGCAGTATTTT	CASSLAAGGSDTQYF
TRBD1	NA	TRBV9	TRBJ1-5	TGTGCCAGCAGCCCCGGACAGGGGGGAGGCAATCAGCCCCAGCATTTT	CASSPGQGGGNQPQHF
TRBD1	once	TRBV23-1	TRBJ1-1	TGCGCCAGCAGCCGGGACAGGGAAAGGAGGGCTTTCTTT	CASSRDRERRAFF
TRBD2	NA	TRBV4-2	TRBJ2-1	TGTGCCAGCAGCCAAGAAGGGAGGGTCTATGAGCAGTTCTTC	CASSQEGRVYEQFF
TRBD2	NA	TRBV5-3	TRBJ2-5	TGTGCCAGAAGCCCCGGGGGGGGCGATCCAAGAGACCAGTACTTC	CARSPGGGDPRDQYF
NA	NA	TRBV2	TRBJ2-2	TGTGCCAGCAGTGAATTGGCTTCCTACACCGGGGAGCTGTTTTTT	CASSELASYTGELFF
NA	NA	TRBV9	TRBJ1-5	TGTGCCAGCAGCTCAGGGGAAAGCAATCAGCCCCAGCATTTT	CASSSGESNQPQHF
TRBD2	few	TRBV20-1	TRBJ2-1	TGCAGTGCTACTGCGGGGGGGTCCCGGTTCTTC	CSATAGGSRFF
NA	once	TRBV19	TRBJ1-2	TGTGCCAGTAGGATTGGAGGGAACTATGGCTACACCTTC	CASRIGGNYGYTF
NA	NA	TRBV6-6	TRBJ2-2	TGTGCCAGCAGTTATTCCATCCAGGGGAAGGACGGGGAGCTGTTTTTT	CASSYSIQGKDGELFF
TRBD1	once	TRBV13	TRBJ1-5	TGTGCCAGCAGCGCCGACAGGGTACAGCCCCAGCATTTT	CASSADRVQPQHF
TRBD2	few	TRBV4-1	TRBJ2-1	TGCGCCAGCAGCCAAGACGCCCGTAGCGGGGGATCCTACAATGAGCAGTTCTTC	CASSQDARSGGSYNEQFF
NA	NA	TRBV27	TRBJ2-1	TGTGCCAGCAGCCTGGACAGTTTTTCTTACAATGAGCAGTTCTTC	CASSLDSFSYNEQFF
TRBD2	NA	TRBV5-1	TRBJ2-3	TGCGCCAGCAGCCCATCTAGCGGGGGCACAGATACGCAGTATTTT	CASSPSSGGTDTQYF
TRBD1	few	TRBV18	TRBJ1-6	TGTGCCAGCTCTCTGACCTTGGACAGGGGAAATTCACCCCTCCACTTT	CASSLTLDRGNSPLHF
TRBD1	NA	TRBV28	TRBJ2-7	TGTGCCAGCATGGGACAGGGGATTCACCTGGGGTACTTC	CASMGQGIHLGYF
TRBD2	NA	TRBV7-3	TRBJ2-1	TGTGCCAGCAGCCCGGGGGGGGTTTACAATGAGCAGTTCTTC	CASSPGGVYNEQFF
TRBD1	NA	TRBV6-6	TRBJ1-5	TGTGCCAGCAGTTTACAGGGGAGGTTGGGTCAGCCCCAGCATTTT	CASSLQGRLGQPQHF
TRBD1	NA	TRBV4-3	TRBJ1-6	TGCGCCAGCAGCCAAGGGGGGACAGCCGGTTCACCCCTCCACTTT	CASSQGGTAGSPLHF